This note documents a single T cell receptor (beta chain) sequence. The germline V gene encodes CDR1 SGHRS and CDR2 YFSETQ. CDR3 length: 16 residues. V lost 4 bases to trimming and J lost 5 bases; unmatched junction nucleotides: 6. This record belongs to a study of sequential checkpoint blockade in melanoma. Study-level information: Patients were randomized 1:1 to nivolumab-then-ipilimumab or ipilimumab-then-nivolumab first-line. After both sequences, patients received maintenance nivolumab.

Clones were sequenced by immunoSEQ multiplex PCR, and TCRdb holds only the in-frame ones, with some missing. The sample has more than 9,000 clones, more than 75% seen once; the top ten hold under 65%. Treatment reported: randomized to nivolumab then ipilimumab (arm A) or the reverse (arm B). The clonotype originates from a human donor with melanoma. Sequences were derived from CD8+ T cells sorted from blood (inferred from file names), sampled from a patient given nivolumab and ipilimumab in sequence. V gene TRBV5-1 combines with J gene TRBJ2-3; TRBD2 matches at 14 bases. The CDR3 reads CASSETSGGARDTQYF. CDR3 nucleotide sequence: TGCGCCAGCAGCGAGACTAGCGGGGGGGCGAGAGATACGCAGTATTTT.